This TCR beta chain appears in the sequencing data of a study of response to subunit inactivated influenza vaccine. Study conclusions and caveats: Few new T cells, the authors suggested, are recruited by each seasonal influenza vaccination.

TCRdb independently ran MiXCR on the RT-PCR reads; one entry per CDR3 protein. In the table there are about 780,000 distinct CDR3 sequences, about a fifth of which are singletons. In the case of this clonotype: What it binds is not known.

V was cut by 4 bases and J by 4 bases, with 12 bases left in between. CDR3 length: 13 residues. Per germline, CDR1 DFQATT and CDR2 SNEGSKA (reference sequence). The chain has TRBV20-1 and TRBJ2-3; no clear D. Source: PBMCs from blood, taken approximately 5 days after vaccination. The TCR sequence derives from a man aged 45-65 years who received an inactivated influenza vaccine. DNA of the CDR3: TGCAGTGCTACAGGAAGGGCGGCAGATACGCAGTATTTT. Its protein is CSATGRAADTQYF.